The clone carrying this T cell receptor (beta chain) was recorded many times. Its antigen is still unknown. Using its own MiXCR run on the reads, TCRdb lists one record per CDR3 protein. There are under 200,000 distinct CDR3 sequences in the sample; roughly 9% occur only once, and about 4.2% lies in the top ten. The V gene's germline CDR1 is SEHNR and CDR2 FQNEAQ (reference sequence). The germline V and J ends were trimmed by 4 bases and 4 bases, with 5 bases remaining between them. The CDR3 is made up of 12 amino acids. This sample was included in a study of T cell repertoires in cytomegalovirus infection. For the study at large: CMV infection plus the matching HLA type was flagged by public TCR beta signatures. Findings and limits, study-wide: The ex vivo response was dominated by HLA-C-restricted CMV-specific TCR beta clonotypes. The cumulative frequency of public TCR beta families distinguished individuals who carried CMV together with the relevant HLA.

The sample consisted of PBMCs. This chain links TRBV7-9 with TRBJ1-3, with D unresolved. This TCR was sampled from a human donor in good health (CMV status not recorded). Some clones in this sample may be carry-over from other donors' samples. Here the CDR3 reads CASSSTGNTIYF. In DNA, the CDR3 is TGTGCCAGCAGCTCGACAGGAAACACCATATATTTT.